The 20 T cell receptor beta chains reported below all come from one sample, sequenced in a study of T cell responses to AZD1222 COVID-19 vaccine. Sequencing used immunoSEQ multiplex PCR; TCRdb keeps in-frame clones, though not all of them. The data show 130,000 or so clones, 91% seen once. Specimen: peripheral blood, collected 28 days after the second AZD1222 dose. These receptors were taken from an adult who received the AZD1222 COVID-19 vaccine.

This chain joins TRBV7-9 and TRBJ2-2, with D tentatively TRBD2 (6 bases). Germline V gives CDR1 SEHNR, CDR2 FQNEAQ (reference sequence). V gave up 2 bases and J gave up 4 bases, with 8 bases separating them. The CDR3 consists of 14 residues. The CDR3 sequence is CASSLWTTTGELFF. Here the CDR3 DNA reads TGTGCCAGCAGCTTATGGACTACCACCGGGGAGCTGTTTTTT.

This clone was seen just once. The CDR3 sequence is CASSPRDAGANEQFF. The CDR3 DNA follows: TGTGCCAGCTCACCTAGGGACGCCGGGGCCAATGAGCAGTTCTTC. The chain employs TRBV18 and TRBJ2-1; D could derive from TRBD1 or TRBD2 (5 bases each). This CDR3 has 15 residues. Per the germline V gene, CDR1 is KGHSH and CDR2 is LQKENI. The V gene lost 3 bases and the J gene lost 6 bases, with 15 bases spanning the gap.

The genes are TRBV7-6 and TRBJ2-5; D is unclear. The germline V gene encodes CDR1 SGHVS and CDR2 FNYEAQ. V was trimmed by 1 base and J by 5 bases, leaving 8 bases between them. The CDR3 extends over 13 amino acids. CDR3 in DNA: TGTGCCAGCAGCTTAGGAGTACTTGAGACCCAGTACTTC. It yields the protein CASSLGVLETQYF. The whole variable domain, filled in from reference TRBV7-6 and TRBJ2-5, reads GAGVSQSPRYKVTKRGQDVALRCDPISGHVSLYWYRQALGQGPEFLTYFNYEAQQDKSGLPNDRFSAERPEGSISTLTIQRTEQRDSAMYRCASSLGVLETQYFGPGTRLLVL.

V and J are TRBV6-5 and TRBJ2-7, with a weak D call TRBD2 (6 bases). With 6 bases removed from V and 3 bases from J, the gap between germline ends came to 15 bases. CDR1 and CDR2 (germline): MNHEY, SVGAGI. The CDR3 spans 14 residues. CDR3 sequence (DNA): TGTGCCAGCAGCTACCGGGACTCGTACTACGAGCAGTACTTC. Its translation is CASSYRDSYYEQYF.

The chain has TRBV2 and TRBJ1-4; 8 bases are a match to TRBD1. J gave up 8 bases and V 6 bases, and 8 bases lay outside the gene matches. Germline assignment: CDR1 SNHLY and CDR2 FYNNEI. The CDR3 contains 14 residues. CDR3 in amino acids: CASSARTGREKLFF. In DNA, the CDR3 is TGTGCCAGCAGCGCCAGGACAGGGCGGGAAAAACTGTTTTTT.

This clone was detected once. This rearrangement joins TRBV3-1 (or the pseudogene TRBV3-2) to TRBJ1-3, with a weak D call TRBD1 (5 bases). Trimming left V 4 bases short and J 9 bases short, with 13 bases between. The CDR3 contains 13 residues. Per germline, CDR1 LGHDT and CDR2 YNNKEL (reference sequence). The CDR3 loop reads CASSPGLRSTIYF. The CDR3 DNA is TGTGCCAGCAGCCCGGGACTACGCAGCACCATATATTTT.

The rearrangement joins TRBV30 to TRBJ2-1; tentatively, D is TRBD2 (6 bases). This CDR3 spans 13 amino acids. V lost 5 bases and J lost 9, with 17 bases in between. In germline, CDR1 is GTSNPN, CDR2 SVGIG (reference sequence). Written as DNA, the CDR3 is TGTGCCTGGCGTCGAGGGACTTTTCTTGAGCAGTTCTTC. Protein sequence: CAWRRGTFLEQFF.

V and J are TRBV10-3 and TRBJ2-1, with D maybe TRBD1 (5 bases). This CDR3 is built from 14 residues. CDR1 is ENHRY and CDR2 is SYGVKD in the germline V gene. Trimming stripped 7 bases from V and 0 bases from J, with 10 bases between. The CDR3 spells CAINTGSSYNEQFF. The DNA of the CDR3 is TGTGCCATCAATACAGGTAGCTCCTACAATGAGCAGTTCTTC.

The chain uses TRBV27 and TRBJ2-7, with 10 bases matching TRBD2. The CDR3 runs 15 residues. The germline V gene has CDR1 MNHEY and CDR2 SMNVEV (reference sequence). The ends lost 5 bases at V and 3 bases at J; junction bases unmatched: 7. Here the CDR3 reads CASSQSSGGNYEQYF. CDR3 coding DNA: TGTGCCAGCAGTCAGAGTAGCGGGGGGAACTACGAGCAGTACTTC.

The gene calls are TRBV18 and TRBJ1-1; 7 positions agree with TRBD1. After removal of 3 bases from V and 1 base from J, the junction contained 2 bases not matched to a gene. The CDR3 runs to 14 residues. The germline gives CDR1 KGHSH, CDR2 LQKENI. The CDR3, as DNA: TGTGCCAGCTCACCGCGACAGGGGAACACTGAAGCTTTCTTT. It is translated as CASSPRQGNTEAFF.

The chain links TRBV29-1 to TRBJ1-4; D is perhaps TRBD1 (5 bases). Between the trimmed V and J ends, which lost 7 bases and 7 bases, there was a span of 22 bases. There are 15 residues in the CDR3. The germline CDR1 and CDR2 sequences are SQVTM and ANQGSEA. The CDR3 here is CSARDGRGRGEKLFF. The CDR3 region has the DNA TGCAGCGCTCGTGACGGTCGGGGCCGGGGTGAAAAACTGTTTTTT.

This chain uses TRBV5-8 with TRBJ2-5; D is tentatively TRBD1 or TRBD2 (5 bases each). From germline, CDR1 is SGHTS and CDR2 YDEGEE. The CDR3 covers 14 residues. Trimming removed 4 bases from V and 3 bases from J, with 13 bases in between. The CDR3 nucleotides are TGTGCCAGCAGCACGGGACGGTGGAAAGAGACCCAGTACTTC. This gives the protein CASSTGRWKETQYF.

This chain links TRBV7-9 with TRBJ2-1; possibly TRBD1 or TRBD2 for D (5 bases each). The CDR3 length is 14 residues. With 1 base removed from V and 9 bases from J, the gap between germline ends came to 13 bases. CDR1 SEHNR and CDR2 FQNEAQ come from the germline V gene (reference sequence). The CDR3 DNA reads as TGTGCCAGCAGCTTAGAGGGGACCCCTAGTGAGCAGTTCTTC. Translation gives CASSLEGTPSEQFF.

This chain uses TRBV19 with TRBJ1-1; TRBD1 matches at 7 bases. The germline V gene has CDR1 LNHDA and CDR2 SQIVND (reference sequence). This CDR3 has 14 residues. J lost 5 bases, V lost 4 bases, and 7 bases had no gene match. CDR3 in DNA: TGTGCCAGTAGTAGGACAGGCGGGGGAACTGAAGCTTTCTTT. Translated, it gives CASSRTGGGTEAFF. Full variable domain (outside the CDR3, taken from reference TRBV19 and TRBJ1-1): DGGITQSPKYLFRKEGQNVTLSCEQNLNHDAMYWYRQDPGQGLRLIYYSQIVNDFQKGDIAEGYSVSREKKESFPLTVTSAQKNPTAFYLCASSRTGGGTEAFFGQGTRLTVV.

The V call is TRBV14, the J call TRBJ2-1; 11 bases line up with TRBD2. In germline, CDR1 is SGHDN, CDR2 FVKESK. V dropped 4 bases and J dropped 8; count of bases not matched to a gene: 7. This CDR3 comprises 15 residues. The CDR3: CASSRLAGGPDEQFF. DNA for the CDR3: TGTGCCAGCAGCCGATTAGCGGGAGGGCCCGATGAGCAGTTCTTC.

The chain combines TRBV28 with TRBJ1-6; a possible D gene is TRBD1 (6 bases). Looked up from germline, CDR1 is MDHEN and CDR2 is SYDVKM. Trimming pared 4 bases from V and 5 bases from J, leaving 12 bases between. CDR3 length equals 15 residues. The CDR3 DNA is TGTGCCAGCAGTTCAGGGACATTTAATAATTCACCCCTCCACTTT. Amino acids: CASSSGTFNNSPLHF.

The V call is TRBV10-3, the J call TRBJ1-2; possibly TRBD1 for D (5 bases). The CDR3 covers 14 residues. CDR1 and CDR2 from the germline V gene are ENHRY and SYGVKD. V was pared by 4 bases and J by 2 bases, with 11 bases between. The CDR3 DNA follows: TGTGCCATCAGTGCGGCAGGGACCAACTATGGCTACACCTTC. As protein: CAISAAGTNYGYTF.

This chain uses TRBV5-1 with TRBJ2-3; D perhaps matches TRBD1 (6 bases). The length of the CDR3 is 15 residues. CDR1 is SGHRS, CDR2 YFSETQ, per germline. Deletions cut 0 bases from V and 4 bases from J, with 12 bases between. The CDR3 is CASSLVAGASDTQYF. The CDR3 DNA reads as TGCGCCAGCAGCTTGGTGGCAGGGGCCTCAGATACGCAGTATTTT.

The CDR3 nucleotides read TGTGCCAGTAGTATAGGGACAGGGTTCACAGATACGCAGTATTTT. Translation: CASSIGTGFTDTQYF. This rearrangement joins TRBV19 to TRBJ2-3; 8 bases fit TRBD1. Germline trimming cut 1 base from V and 2 bases from J; bases unmatched to any gene: 2. CDR3 length: 15 amino acids. Germline V lookup: CDR1 LNHDA, CDR2 SQIVND (reference sequence).

The chain recombines TRBV2 with TRBJ1-1, with D perhaps matching TRBD1 (5 bases). The CDR3 contains 14 residues. V shed 6 bases and J shed 5 bases, with 16 bases lying between them. Looked up from germline, CDR1 is SNHLY and CDR2 is FYNNEI. This CDR3 is CASRQESSGTEAFF. In nucleotides, the CDR3 is TGTGCCAGCAGACAGGAAAGCTCGGGTACTGAAGCTTTCTTT.